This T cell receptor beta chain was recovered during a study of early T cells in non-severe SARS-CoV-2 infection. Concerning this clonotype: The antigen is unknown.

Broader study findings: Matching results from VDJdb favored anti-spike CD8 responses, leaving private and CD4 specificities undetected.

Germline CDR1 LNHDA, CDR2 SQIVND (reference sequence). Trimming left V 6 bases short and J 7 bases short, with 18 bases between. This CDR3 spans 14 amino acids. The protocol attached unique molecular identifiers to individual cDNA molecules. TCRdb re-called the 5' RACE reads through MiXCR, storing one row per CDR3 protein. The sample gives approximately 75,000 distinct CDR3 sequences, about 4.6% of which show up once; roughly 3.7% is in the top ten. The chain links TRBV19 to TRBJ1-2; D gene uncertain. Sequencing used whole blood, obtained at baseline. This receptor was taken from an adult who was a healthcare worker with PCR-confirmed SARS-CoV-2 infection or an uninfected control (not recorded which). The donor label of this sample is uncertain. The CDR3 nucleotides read TGTGCCAGTAGATCCACCCCTCGTTCGAGTGGCTACACCTTC. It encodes CASRSTPRSSGYTF.